This T cell receptor beta chain comes out of a study of T cells expressing NK-cell markers (dated by TCRdb to 2018 to 2021). Looking at the study overall: About 8 donors provided sorted CD3+CD56+NKG2C+, CD3+CD56+NKG2C- and CD3+CD56-NKG2C+ T-cell subsets, whose TCR beta-chain repertoires were profiled. The libraries were sequenced on Illumina HiSeq 2000/2500, MiSeq or NextSeq, producing 2 x 150 bp reads. Randomly selected healthy volunteers, three men and five women, were used as the eight sequenced donors. Among the eight sequenced donors, seven were HCMV-seropositive and one was HCMV-seronegative. Findings and caveats that apply to the study as a whole: Whether the expanded NKG2C-expressing T cell clones were specific for HCMV antigens was left unclear. Those dominant clonotypes were again the most abundant among CD3+CD56-NKG2C+ cells in a handful of donors, at about 25-65%. In about 6 donors, the dominant CD3+CD56+NKG2C+ clonotypes were found to rank among the top 10 CD8+ clonotypes and to make up roughly 1.0-7.0% of CD8+ T cells.

HCMV serostatus was determined by detecting HCMV-specific IgG in serum with a commercial ELISA kit. Ficoll density gradient centrifugation was used to isolate peripheral blood mononuclear cells from blood. These reads were obtained on an Illumina HiSeq 2000. TCR beta cDNA libraries were prepared using 5'RACE template switching, which introduced a universal primer site and unique molecular identifiers. cDNA synthesis was primed from the TCR beta constant segment, followed by two successive PCR amplification steps. In the original analysis: MIGEC handled demultiplexing of the reads and grouping by UMI, while MiTCR was used to assemble and quantify clonotypes. Only TCR cDNA sequences supported by at least two reads were kept to exclude erroneous sequences. The tcR package was used for downstream repertoire analysis, and clonotypes were matched between fractions using CDR3 nucleotide sequence together with V segment. Antigen specificity was annotated against VDJdb with VDJmatch, allowing one amino acid substitution in CDR3. After TCRdb reprocessed the reads, each CDR3 protein sequence was kept as one row, without DNA. The V and J calls, along with clone size, are taken from TCRdb and not from the paper's own processing. The table of this sample itemizes 550,000 to 600,000 distinct CDR3 sequences. Of the sample, roughly 3.4% is held by the ten largest clones.

About this clonotype: Which antigen it targets is not known.

The CDR3 runs 17 residues from the cysteine to the phenylalanine. No DNA was logged. CDR1 LGHNA and CDR2 YSLEER are derived from the germline V gene. The V and J segments used are TRBV4-3 and TRBJ2-1; TCRdb returns TRBD1, unconfirmable since there is no DNA. Sequences were obtained from blood T cells: a sorted CD56 or NKG2C T cell subset, CD4+ or CD8+ T cells, or bulk PBMC T cells (not recorded which). The origin of this receptor is a man aged 18 to 30 in good health. Donor details come from another sample of the same person, matched by shared clones. The CDR3 corresponds to CASSDRVAGGRYNEQFF.